This T cell receptor (beta chain) emerged from a study of identical twins. A note on this clonotype: Its antigen is unknown.

Study observations and caveats: Zero-insertion analyses might be partly confounded by invariant T cells like MAIT and iNKT. Abundant beta clonotypes from cord blood had fewer insertions, unlike memory repertoires, which showed none.

With template switching, a universal primer site was added, and the cDNA carried unique molecular identifiers. TCRdb re-derived calls from the 5' RACE reads in MiXCR, one entry per CDR3 protein. The table has over 550,000 distinct CDR3 sequences, about 7.1% seen once; the top ten hold 1.6%. V dropped 0 bases and J dropped 0 bases, with 1 base sitting between them. The CDR3 has 12 residues. CDR1 and CDR2 from the germline V gene are DFQATT and SNEGSKA (reference sequence). The data were also submitted as part of a second study, on yellow fever vaccine responses in identical twins.

This chain uses TRBV20-1 with TRBJ2-3; D gene ambiguous. What was sequenced was PBMCs. The TCR originated in a woman in her late teens or twenties in good health. The CDR3 sequence is CSARESTDTQYF. As DNA, the CDR3 is TGCAGTGCTAGAGAAAGCACAGATACGCAGTATTTT.